This record covers a single T cell receptor (beta chain). Its antigen remains undetermined. No clone much larger than this one lies a single base away; base qualities are absent. Receptor amplification or capture employed PCR. Sequencing was carried out with an Illumina HiSeq 4000. The TCR beta-chain CDR3 region of each patient was profiled by high-throughput sequencing. Per the authors' processing: The researchers built a classifier to tell apart papillary thyroid cancer patients with distant metastasis, based on CDR3 differences among clinicopathological groups. The Shannon index was used to measure repertoire diversity, and the Morisita-Horn index was used to measure how similar tumor and blood repertoires were. TCRdb reworked the public reads: Q25 trimming with fastp, MiXCR clone assembly, productive beta chains retained. For this entry, the V and J calls and clone size follow TCRdb and not the study's own pipeline. The sample profile shows some 5,200 clones; around 28% of them were found once. The biggest ten clones account for 25% of the sample.

These data come from a study of metastatic and nonmetastatic thyroid tumors (dated by TCRdb to 2019 to 2021). Context from the whole study: Repertoires from peripheral blood and from tumor or nodule tissue samples of malignant and benign thyroid patients were compared. Overall study outcomes, separate from this receptor: TCR beta diversity was reported as significantly higher in malignant tumors than in benign nodules, in both blood and tumor samples.

The germline V gene supplies CDR1 KGHDR and CDR2 SFDVKD. The V end gives up 4 bases and the J end 0 bases, leaving 6 bases in the junction not matched to a gene. The CDR3 runs 16 amino acids, cysteine and phenylalanine included. Only CDR3 DNA remains: 48 bases, in frame from the first base. No treatment had been received by any patient before thyroid surgery. The study retrospectively analysed patient clinical samples collected from about 2012 to 2018 using T-cell receptor beta sequencing. This clonotype was obtained from a female donor with papillary thyroid cancer or a benign thyroid nodule (not recorded which). Some clones in this sample may be carry-over from other donors' samples. The sequence is built from TRBV24-1 and TRBJ2-7; TRBD2 fits 9 bases in the junction. The specimen was adjacent normal tissue. The sequenced DNA: TGTGCCACCAGTGACCCCCTAGCGGGGAGCTCCTACGAGCAGTACTTC. Its protein is CATSDPLAGSSYEQYF.